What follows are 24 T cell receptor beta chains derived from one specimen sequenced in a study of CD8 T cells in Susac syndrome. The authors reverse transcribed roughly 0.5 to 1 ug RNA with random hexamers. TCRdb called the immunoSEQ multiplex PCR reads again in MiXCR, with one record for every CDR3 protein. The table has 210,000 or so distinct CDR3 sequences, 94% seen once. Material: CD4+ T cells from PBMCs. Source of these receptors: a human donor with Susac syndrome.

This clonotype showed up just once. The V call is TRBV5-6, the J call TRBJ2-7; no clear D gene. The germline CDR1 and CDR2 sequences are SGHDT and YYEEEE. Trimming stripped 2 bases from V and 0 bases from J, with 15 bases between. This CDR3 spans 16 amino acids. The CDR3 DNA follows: TGTGCCAGCAGCTTATCGGGCCAGGCTCTCTCCTACGAGCAGTACTTC. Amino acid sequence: CASSLSGQALSYEQYF.

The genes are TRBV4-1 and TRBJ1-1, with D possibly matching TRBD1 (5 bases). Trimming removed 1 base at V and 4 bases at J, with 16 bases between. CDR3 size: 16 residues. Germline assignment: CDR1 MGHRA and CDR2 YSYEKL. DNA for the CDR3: TGCGCCAGCAGCCAAGGGCGAGTTGGGGGAGGCACTGAAGCTTTCTTT. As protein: CASSQGRVGGGTEAFF.

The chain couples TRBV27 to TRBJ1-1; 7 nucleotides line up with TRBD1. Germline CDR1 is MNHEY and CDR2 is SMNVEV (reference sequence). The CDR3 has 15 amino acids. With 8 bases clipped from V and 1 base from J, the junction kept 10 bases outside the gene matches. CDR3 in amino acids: CASRRPGQKNTEAFF. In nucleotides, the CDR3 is TGTGCCAGCCGCCGCCCGGGACAGAAGAACACTGAAGCTTTCTTT.

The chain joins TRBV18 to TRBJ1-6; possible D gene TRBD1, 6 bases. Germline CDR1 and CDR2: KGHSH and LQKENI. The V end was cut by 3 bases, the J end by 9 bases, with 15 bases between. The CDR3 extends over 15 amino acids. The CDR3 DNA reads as TGTGCCAGCTCACCGAGGAGCGGGGGGGCTTCACCCCTCCACTTT. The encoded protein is CASSPRSGGASPLHF.

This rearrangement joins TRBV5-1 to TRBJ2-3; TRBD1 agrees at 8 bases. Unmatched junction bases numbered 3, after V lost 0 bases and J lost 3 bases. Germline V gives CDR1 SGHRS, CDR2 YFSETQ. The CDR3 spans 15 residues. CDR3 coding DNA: TGCGCCAGCAGCTTGGAGACAGGGGAAACAGATACGCAGTATTTT. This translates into CASSLETGETDTQYF. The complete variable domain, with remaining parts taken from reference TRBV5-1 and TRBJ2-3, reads KAGVTQTPRYLIKTRGQQVTLSCSPISGHRSVSWYQQTPGQGLQFLFEYFSETQRNKGNFPGRFSGRQFSNSRSEMNVSTLELGDSALYLCASSLETGETDTQYFGPGTRLTVL.

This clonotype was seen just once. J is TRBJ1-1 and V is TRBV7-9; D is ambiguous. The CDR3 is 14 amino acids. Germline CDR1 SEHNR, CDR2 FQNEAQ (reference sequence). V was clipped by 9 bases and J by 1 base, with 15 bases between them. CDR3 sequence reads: CASSEAGENTEAFF. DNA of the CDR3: TGTGCCAGTAGTGAAGCAGGAGAGAACACTGAAGCTTTCTTT. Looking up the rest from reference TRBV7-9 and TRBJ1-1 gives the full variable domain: DTGVSQNPRHKITKRGQNVTFRCDPISEHNRLYWYRQTLGQGPEFLTYFQNEAQLEKSRLLSDRFSAERPKGSFSTLEIQRTEQGDSAMYLCASSEAGENTEAFFGQGTRLTVV.

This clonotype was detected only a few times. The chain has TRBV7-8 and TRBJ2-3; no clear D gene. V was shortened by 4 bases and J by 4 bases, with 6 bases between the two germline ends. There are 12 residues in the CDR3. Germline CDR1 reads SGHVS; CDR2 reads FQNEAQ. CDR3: CASSSAADTQYF. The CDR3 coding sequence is TGTGCCAGCAGCTCTGCGGCAGATACGCAGTATTTT.

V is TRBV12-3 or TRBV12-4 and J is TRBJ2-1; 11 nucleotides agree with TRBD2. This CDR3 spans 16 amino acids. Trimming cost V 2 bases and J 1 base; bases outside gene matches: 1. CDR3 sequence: CASSLSSGGSYNEQFF. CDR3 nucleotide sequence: TGTGCCAGCAGTTTATCTAGCGGGGGGTCCTACAATGAGCAGTTCTTC.

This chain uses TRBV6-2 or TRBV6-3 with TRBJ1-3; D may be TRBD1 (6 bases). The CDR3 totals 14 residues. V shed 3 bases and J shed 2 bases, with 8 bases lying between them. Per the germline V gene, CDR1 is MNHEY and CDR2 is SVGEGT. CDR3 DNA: TGTGCCAGCAGTTATGCAGGGGCTGGAAACACCATATATTTT. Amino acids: CASSYAGAGNTIYF.

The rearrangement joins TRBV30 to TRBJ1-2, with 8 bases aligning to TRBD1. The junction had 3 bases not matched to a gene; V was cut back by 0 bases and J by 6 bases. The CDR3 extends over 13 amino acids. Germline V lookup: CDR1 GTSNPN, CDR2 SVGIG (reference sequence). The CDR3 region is CAWSVAGGDGYTF. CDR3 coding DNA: TGTGCCTGGAGTGTGGCAGGGGGCGATGGCTACACCTTC.

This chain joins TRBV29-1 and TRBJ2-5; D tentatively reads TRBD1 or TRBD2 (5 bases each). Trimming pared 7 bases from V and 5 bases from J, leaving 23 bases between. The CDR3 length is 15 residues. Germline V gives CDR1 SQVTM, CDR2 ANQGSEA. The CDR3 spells CSAGDVGGEWETQYF. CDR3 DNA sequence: TGCAGCGCTGGGGACGTTGGGGGAGAATGGGAGACCCAGTACTTC.

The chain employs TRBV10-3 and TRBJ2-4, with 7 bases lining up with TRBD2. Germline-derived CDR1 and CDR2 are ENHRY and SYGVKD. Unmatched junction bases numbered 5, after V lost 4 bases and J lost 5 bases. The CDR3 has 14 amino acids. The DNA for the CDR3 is TGTGCCATCAGTGTGGGGGGGAACGAAAACATTCAGTACTTC. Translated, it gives CAISVGGNENIQYF.

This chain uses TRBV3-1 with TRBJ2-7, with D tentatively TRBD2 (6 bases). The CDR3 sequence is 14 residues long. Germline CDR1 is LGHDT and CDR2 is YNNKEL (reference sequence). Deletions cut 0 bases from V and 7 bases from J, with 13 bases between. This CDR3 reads CASSQDGGRREQYF. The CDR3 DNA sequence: TGTGCCAGCAGCCAAGATGGGGGGAGAAGGGAGCAGTACTTC.

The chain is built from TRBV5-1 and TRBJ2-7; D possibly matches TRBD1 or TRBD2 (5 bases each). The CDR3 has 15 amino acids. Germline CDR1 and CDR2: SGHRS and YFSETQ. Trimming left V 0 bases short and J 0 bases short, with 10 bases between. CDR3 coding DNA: TGCGCCAGCAGCTTGGTGGCAGGGAGCTCCTACGAGCAGTACTTC. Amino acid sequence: CASSLVAGSSYEQYF. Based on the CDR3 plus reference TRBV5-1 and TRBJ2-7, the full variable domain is KAGVTQTPRYLIKTRGQQVTLSCSPISGHRSVSWYQQTPGQGLQFLFEYFSETQRNKGNFPGRFSGRQFSNSRSEMNVSTLELGDSALYLCASSLVAGSSYEQYFGPGTRLTVT.

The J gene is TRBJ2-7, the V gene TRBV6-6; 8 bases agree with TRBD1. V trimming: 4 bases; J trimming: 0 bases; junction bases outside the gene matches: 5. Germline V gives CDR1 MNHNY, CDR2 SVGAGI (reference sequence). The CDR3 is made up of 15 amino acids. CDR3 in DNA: TGTGCCAGCAGTTCCCGGGACAGGAGCTCCTACGAGCAGTACTTC. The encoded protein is CASSSRDRSSYEQYF.

The CDR3 DNA reads as TGTGCCAGCAGCCGCCTGGGGGGCAGGGCCGGCGAGCAGTACTTC. It is translated as CASSRLGGRAGEQYF. The chain recombines TRBV7-2 with TRBJ2-7; D possibly uses TRBD1 or TRBD2 (6 bases each). Trimming took off 5 bases at V and 6 bases at J, with 20 bases between the two ends. The CDR3 runs 15 residues. CDR1 SGHTA and CDR2 FQGNSA come from the germline V gene.

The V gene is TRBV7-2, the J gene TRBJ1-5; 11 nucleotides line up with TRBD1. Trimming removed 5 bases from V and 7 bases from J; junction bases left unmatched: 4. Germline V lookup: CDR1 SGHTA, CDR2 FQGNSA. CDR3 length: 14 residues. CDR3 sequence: CASSRTGGEQPQHF. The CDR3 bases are TGTGCCAGCAGCCGGACAGGGGGCGAACAGCCCCAGCATTTT.

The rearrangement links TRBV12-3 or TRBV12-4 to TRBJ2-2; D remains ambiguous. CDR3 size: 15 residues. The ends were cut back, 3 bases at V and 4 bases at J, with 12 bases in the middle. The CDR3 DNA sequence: TGTGCCAGCAGTTTCAAGGGTATGGGCACCGGGGAGCTGTTTTTT. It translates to CASSFKGMGTGELFF.

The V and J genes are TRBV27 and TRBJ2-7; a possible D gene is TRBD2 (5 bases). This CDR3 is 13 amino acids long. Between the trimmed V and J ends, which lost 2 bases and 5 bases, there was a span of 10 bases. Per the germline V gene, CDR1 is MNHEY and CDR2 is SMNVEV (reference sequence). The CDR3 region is CASSLRGPHEQYF. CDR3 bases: TGTGCCAGCAGTTTACGAGGGCCCCACGAGCAGTACTTC.

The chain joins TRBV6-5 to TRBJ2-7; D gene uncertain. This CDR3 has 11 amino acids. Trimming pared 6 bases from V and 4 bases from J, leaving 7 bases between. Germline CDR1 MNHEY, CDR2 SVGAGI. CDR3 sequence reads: CASRDLYEQYF. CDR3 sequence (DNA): TGTGCCAGCAGGGACCTTTACGAGCAGTACTTC.

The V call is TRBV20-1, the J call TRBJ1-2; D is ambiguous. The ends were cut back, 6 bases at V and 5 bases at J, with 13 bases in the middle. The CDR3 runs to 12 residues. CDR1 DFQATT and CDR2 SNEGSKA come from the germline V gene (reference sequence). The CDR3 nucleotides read TGCAGTGCCTCCCGGGGTGAATATGGCTACACCTTC. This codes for CSASRGEYGYTF.

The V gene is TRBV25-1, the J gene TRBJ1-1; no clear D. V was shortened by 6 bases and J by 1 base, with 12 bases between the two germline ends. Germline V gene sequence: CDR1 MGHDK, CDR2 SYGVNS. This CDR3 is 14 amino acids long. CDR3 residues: CASSPYSGNTEAFF. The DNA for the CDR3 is TGTGCCAGCAGCCCTTATTCGGGGAACACTGAAGCTTTCTTT.

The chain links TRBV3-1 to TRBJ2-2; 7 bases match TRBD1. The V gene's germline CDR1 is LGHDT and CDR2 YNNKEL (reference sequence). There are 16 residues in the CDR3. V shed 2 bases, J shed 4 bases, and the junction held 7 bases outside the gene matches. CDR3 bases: TGTGCCAGCAGCCAAAGGACAGGCCGGGCCACCGGGGAGCTGTTTTTT. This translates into CASSQRTGRATGELFF.

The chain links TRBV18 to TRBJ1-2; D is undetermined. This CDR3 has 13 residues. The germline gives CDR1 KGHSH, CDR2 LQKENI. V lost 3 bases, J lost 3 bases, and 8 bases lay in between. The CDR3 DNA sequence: TGTGCCAGCTCACCCGGGGAAGACTATGGCTACACCTTC. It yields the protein CASSPGEDYGYTF.